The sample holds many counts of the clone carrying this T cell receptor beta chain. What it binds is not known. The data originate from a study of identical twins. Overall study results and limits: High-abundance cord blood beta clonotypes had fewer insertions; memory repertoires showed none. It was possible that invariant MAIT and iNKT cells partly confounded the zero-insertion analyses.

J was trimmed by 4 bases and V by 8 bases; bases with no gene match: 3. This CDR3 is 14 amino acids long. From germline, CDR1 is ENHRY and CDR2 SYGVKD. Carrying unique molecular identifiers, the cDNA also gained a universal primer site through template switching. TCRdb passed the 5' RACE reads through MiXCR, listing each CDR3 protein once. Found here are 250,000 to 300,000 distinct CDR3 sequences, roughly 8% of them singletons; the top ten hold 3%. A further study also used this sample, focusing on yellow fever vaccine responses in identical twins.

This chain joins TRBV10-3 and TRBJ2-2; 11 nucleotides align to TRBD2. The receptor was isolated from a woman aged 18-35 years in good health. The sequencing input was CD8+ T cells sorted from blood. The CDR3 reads CAILAGGLTGELFF. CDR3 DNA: TGTGCCATCTTAGCGGGGGGGCTCACCGGGGAGCTGTTTTTT.